Below, 28 T cell receptor beta chains from the same sample are listed, as sequenced in a study of blood T cell repertoires in COVID-19. Clones were read by immunoSEQ multiplex PCR, and TCRdb kept only the in-frame ones, dropping some. The sample contains fewer than 700,000 clones, about 89% of which appear only once. The sample taken for sequencing was peripheral blood. The source is a woman in her 50s with COVID-19, enrolled during active disease.

The V call is TRBV10-3, the J call TRBJ1-2, with D hard to call. The CDR3 sequence is 12 residues long. Germline V gene data show CDR1 as ENHRY and CDR2 as SYGVKD. V dropped 0 bases and J dropped 6 bases, with 5 bases sitting between them. The CDR3 region is CAISESRDGYTF. CDR3 DNA sequence: TGTGCCATCAGTGAGTCGAGGGATGGCTACACCTTC.

The rearrangement links TRBV2 to TRBJ1-2; D unresolved. The CDR3 has 15 amino acids. Trimming cost V 1 base and J 7 bases, with 16 bases left between them. CDR1 and CDR2 from the germline V gene are SNHLY and FYNNEI. The CDR3 spells CASSEGRPSYGGYTF. Written as DNA, the CDR3 is TGTGCCAGCAGTGAAGGCAGGCCTTCTTATGGTGGCTACACCTTC.

The chain has TRBV11-2 and TRBJ2-7; D is uncertain. The CDR3 has 12 residues. Germline V lookup: CDR1 SGHAT, CDR2 FQNNGV. V shed 6 bases and J shed 7 bases, with 13 bases lying between them. The CDR3 protein is CASRLLTPEQYF. For the CDR3, the DNA is TGTGCCAGCAGGCTCTTGACTCCGGAGCAGTACTTC.

J is TRBJ1-5 and V is TRBV5-1; 8 bases align to TRBD1. Germline loops: CDR1 SGHRS, CDR2 YFSETQ. The CDR3 loop spans 14 amino acids. V shed 0 bases and J 8 bases; nucleotides not matched to a gene: 4. This CDR3 reads CASSLEDRAKPQHF. The CDR3, as DNA: TGCGCCAGCAGCTTGGAGGACAGGGCCAAGCCCCAGCATTTT.

CDR3 sequence reads: CASRTEGLAFF. The CDR3 DNA reads as TGTGCCAGCAGGACGGAGGGTCTAGCTTTCTTT. The rearrangement uses TRBV6-5 and TRBJ1-1; D is ambiguous. Trimming took off 6 bases at V and 10 bases at J, with 12 bases between the two ends. Germline V gene sequence: CDR1 MNHEY, CDR2 SVGAGI. The CDR3 runs to 11 residues.

J is TRBJ2-3 and V is TRBV6-5, with D possibly TRBD2 on 6 matching bases. V was pared by 7 bases and J by 6 bases, with 14 bases between. The CDR3 is 13 residues long. Germline CDR1 and CDR2: MNHEY and SVGAGI. CDR3 loop: CASKGTGRDTQYF. The CDR3 DNA reads TGTGCCAGCAAAGGGACTGGTAGGGATACGCAGTATTTT.

V gene TRBV30 combines with J gene TRBJ1-1; a possible D gene is TRBD1 (5 bases). The CDR3 is made up of 16 amino acids. Germline assignment: CDR1 GTSNPN and CDR2 SVGIG (reference sequence). The V gene lost 2 bases and the J gene lost 0 bases, with 16 bases spanning the gap. This CDR3 reads CAWSQAGRIMNTEAFF. The CDR3 DNA follows: TGTGCCTGGAGTCAGGCAGGGAGGATCATGAACACTGAAGCTTTCTTT.

For the CDR3, the DNA is TGTGCCAGCAGTTACAATGGGCCGCCGTACGGAAACACCATATATTTT. This gives the protein CASSYNGPPYGNTIYF. The chain recombines TRBV6-2 or TRBV6-3 with TRBJ1-3; D not certain. Trimming stripped 2 bases from V and 4 bases from J, with 15 bases between. Germline V gene sequence: CDR1 MNHEY, CDR2 SVGEGT. The CDR3 length is 16 residues.

V gene TRBV6-5 combines with J gene TRBJ1-1, with 8 bases identical to TRBD1. V was clipped by 6 bases and J by 3 bases; unmatched bases: 3. CDR1 and CDR2 (germline): MNHEY, SVGAGI. The CDR3 runs to 13 residues. Here the CDR3 reads CASRLTGDTEAFF. As DNA, the CDR3 is TGTGCCAGCAGACTGACAGGGGACACTGAAGCTTTCTTT.

CDR3: CASSRDRGRDLEKLFF. CDR3 in DNA: TGCGCCAGCAGCCGGGACAGGGGGCGAGACCTTGAAAAACTGTTTTTT. The chain carries TRBV4-1 and TRBJ1-4; 12 bases fit TRBD1. Germline CDR1 and CDR2: MGHRA and YSYEKL. This CDR3 is built from 16 residues. The trim removed 4 bases at V and 7 bases at J, leaving 7 bases unmatched.

This clone has at least ten counts. The J gene is TRBJ1-6, the V gene TRBV5-1; 8 nucleotides align to TRBD1. This CDR3 spans 16 amino acids. Germline trimming cut 3 bases from V and 7 bases from J; bases unmatched to any gene: 9. Germline CDR1 is SGHRS and CDR2 is YFSETQ. In DNA, the CDR3 is TGCGCCAGCAGCTGGACCGGGACAGGTTCCAATTCACCCCTCCACTTT. Protein product: CASSWTGTGSNSPLHF.

CDR3 coding DNA: TGTGCCACCAGTGCTCCAGCGGGGTTAGGTTTCCAAGAGACCCAGTACTTC. Translated: CATSAPAGLGFQETQYF. This sequence joins TRBV24-1 and TRBJ2-5; TRBD2 agrees at 7 bases. This CDR3 is built from 17 residues. The ends lost 5 bases at V and 1 base at J; junction bases unmatched: 12. CDR1 and CDR2 from the germline V gene are KGHDR and SFDVKD.

This chain joins TRBV19 and TRBJ1-1; 9 bases line up with TRBD1. CDR1 and CDR2 from the germline V gene are LNHDA and SQIVND (reference sequence). CDR3 length equals 15 residues. Trimming removed 7 bases from V and 5 bases from J; junction bases left unmatched: 11. As DNA, the CDR3 is TGTGCCAGTACGGGTCCGGACAGGGGAGGAACTGAAGCTTTCTTT. It specifies CASTGPDRGGTEAFF.

The chain recombines TRBV7-3 with TRBJ2-2; D not resolved. Trimming cost V 5 bases and J 6 bases, with 10 bases left between them. The CDR3 is 13 amino acids. From germline, CDR1 is SGHTA and CDR2 FQGTGA. CDR3 nucleotide sequence: TGTGCCAGCAGCCCTACAGTTGCCGGGGAGCTGTTTTTT. Translation gives CASSPTVAGELFF. The full variable domain, its missing parts supplied by reference TRBV7-3 and TRBJ2-2, is GAGVSQTPSNKVTEKGKYVELRCDPISGHTALYWYRQSLGQGPEFLIYFQGTGAADDSGLPNDRFFAVRPEGSVSTLKIQRTERGDSAVYLCASSPTVAGELFFGEGSRLTVL.

The rearrangement joins TRBV19 to TRBJ2-7; 9 bases agree with TRBD1. This CDR3 is 15 amino acids long. In germline, CDR1 is LNHDA, CDR2 SQIVND (reference sequence). J was trimmed by 3 bases and V by 3 bases; bases with no gene match: 6. The CDR3 here is CASSIRTGAYYEQYF. CDR3 DNA sequence: TGTGCCAGTAGTATCCGGACAGGGGCGTACTACGAGCAGTACTTC. The full variable domain, its missing parts supplied by reference TRBV19 and TRBJ2-7, is DGGITQSPKYLFRKEGQNVTLSCEQNLNHDAMYWYRQDPGQGLRLIYYSQIVNDFQKGDIAEGYSVSREKKESFPLTVTSAQKNPTAFYLCASSIRTGAYYEQYFGPGTRLTVT.

The chain combines TRBV6-5 with TRBJ2-1; the D gene is possibly TRBD1 (6 bases). This CDR3 is built from 14 residues. V was pared by 5 bases and J by 4 bases, with 12 bases between. Germline lookup yields CDR1 MNHEY and CDR2 SVGAGI. DNA of the CDR3: TGTGCCAGCAGTACCGGGACACCTTACAATGAGCAGTTCTTC. Residues: CASSTGTPYNEQFF.

This chain uses TRBV29-1 with TRBJ2-5; D unresolved. The CDR3 contains 12 residues. Germline-derived CDR1 and CDR2 are SQVTM and ANQGSEA. V was cut by 4 bases and J by 9 bases, with 15 bases left in between. CDR3 region: CSVGYRDWAQYF. The CDR3 nucleotides are TGCAGCGTTGGGTACCGAGACTGGGCCCAGTACTTC.

The rearrangement joins TRBV11-3 to TRBJ2-3; TRBD1 aligns across 10 bases. Germline CDR1 and CDR2: SGHNT and YENEEA. This CDR3 has 15 residues. V shed 4 bases and J 2 bases; nucleotides not matched to a gene: 3. CDR3 sequence (DNA): TGTGCCAGCAGCTCCGGACAGGGGGTCACAGATACGCAGTATTTT. Its protein is CASSSGQGVTDTQYF.

This chain uses TRBV11-2 with TRBJ1-1; D call uncertain. The CDR3 totals 15 residues. Germline V gene sequence: CDR1 SGHAT, CDR2 FQNNGV. Trimming left V 6 bases short and J 5 bases short, with 19 bases between. CDR3 bases: TGTGCCAGCAGTATAGACCGATCGGGAGGTACTGAAGCTTTCTTT. Translated, it gives CASSIDRSGGTEAFF.

The genes are TRBV6-5 and TRBJ1-5, with D possibly TRBD1 on 6 matching bases. Trimming shortened V by 6 bases and J by 7 bases, and 16 bases separated the two germline ends. CDR3 length equals 14 residues. Germline loops: CDR1 MNHEY, CDR2 SVGAGI. Here the CDR3 DNA reads TGTGCCAGCAGCCACAATTCGGGACACCAGCCCCAGCATTTT. Protein sequence: CASSHNSGHQPQHF.

The chain links TRBV27 to TRBJ1-5; 8 bases line up with TRBD1. Germline CDR1 is MNHEY and CDR2 is SMNVEV (reference sequence). The CDR3 has 16 residues. Unmatched junction bases numbered 9, after V lost 2 bases and J lost 6 bases. CDR3: CASSLNAGGMGQPQHF. The DNA for the CDR3 is TGTGCCAGCAGTTTAAATGCAGGGGGCATGGGTCAGCCCCAGCATTTT.

In its sample, this clone was seen a few times. This chain uses TRBV7-9 with TRBJ2-3, with 14 bases aligning to TRBD2. CDR1 is SEHNR, CDR2 FQNEAQ, per germline (reference sequence). The CDR3 has 17 amino acids. The ends lost 4 bases at V and 7 bases at J; junction bases unmatched: 10. CDR3 sequence: CASSSGLAGGDGYTQYF. For the CDR3, the DNA is TGTGCCAGCAGCTCTGGACTAGCGGGGGGTGACGGGTATACGCAGTATTTT.

The chain uses TRBV2 and TRBJ1-5, with TRBD1 matching 8 bases. Per germline, CDR1 SNHLY and CDR2 FYNNEI. The CDR3 length is 15 residues. The J segment lost 5 bases and the V segment lost 2 bases, leaving 5 bases of the junction unmatched. For the CDR3, the DNA is TGTGCCAGCAGTGAATTGACAGGGGACGATCAGCCCCAGCATTTT. Its protein is CASSELTGDDQPQHF.

This chain joins TRBV27 and TRBJ1-5; a possible D gene is TRBD1 (6 bases). Deletions cut 6 bases from V and 6 bases from J, with 12 bases between. The germline gives CDR1 MNHEY, CDR2 SMNVEV (reference sequence). There are 13 residues in the CDR3. The DNA for the CDR3 is TGTGCCAGCAGCCGACAGGCGGCTCAGCCCCAGCATTTT. Translating it yields CASSRQAAQPQHF.

The V call is TRBV5-5, the J call TRBJ2-3; 7 nucleotides match TRBD2. CDR1 and CDR2 (germline): SGHKS, YYEKEE (reference sequence). The CDR3 is made up of 17 amino acids. V shed 3 bases, J shed 2 bases, and the junction held 12 bases outside the gene matches. The CDR3 bases are TGTGCCAGCAGCTGGCCGTTCGGGGGAGGGGACACAGATACGCAGTATTTT. This translates into CASSWPFGGGDTDTQYF.

The chain recombines TRBV3-1 (or the pseudogene TRBV3-2) with TRBJ2-1; tentative D call: TRBD2 (5 bases). V was trimmed by 3 bases and J by 5 bases, leaving 17 bases between them. Per the germline V gene, CDR1 is LGHDT and CDR2 is YNNKEL (reference sequence). CDR3 size: 16 residues. CDR3 sequence: CASSQPLAGYNNEQFF. The CDR3 DNA follows: TGTGCCAGCAGCCAGCCCCTAGCAGGATATAACAATGAGCAGTTCTTC.

Comment on this clone: At the DNA level, this CDR3 is encoded by other sequences in the same sample as well. V is TRBV18 and J is TRBJ1-1, with TRBD1 matching 10 bases. Germline CDR1 is KGHSH and CDR2 is LQKENI. The CDR3 is 14 residues long. J lost 3 bases, V lost 4 bases, and 2 bases had no gene match. Here the CDR3 reads CASSRGQGDTEAFF. DNA for the CDR3: TGTGCCAGCTCACGAGGACAGGGGGACACTGAAGCTTTCTTT.

V is TRBV6-6 and J is TRBJ1-2; TRBD1 might be the D (5 bases). The CDR3 is 13 residues long. Trimming left V 6 bases short and J 8 bases short, with 16 bases between. From germline, CDR1 is MNHNY and CDR2 SVGAGI (reference sequence). The CDR3 loop reads CASSAGREGGYTF. The CDR3 region has the DNA TGTGCCAGCAGCGCCGGACGGGAGGGGGGCTACACCTTC.